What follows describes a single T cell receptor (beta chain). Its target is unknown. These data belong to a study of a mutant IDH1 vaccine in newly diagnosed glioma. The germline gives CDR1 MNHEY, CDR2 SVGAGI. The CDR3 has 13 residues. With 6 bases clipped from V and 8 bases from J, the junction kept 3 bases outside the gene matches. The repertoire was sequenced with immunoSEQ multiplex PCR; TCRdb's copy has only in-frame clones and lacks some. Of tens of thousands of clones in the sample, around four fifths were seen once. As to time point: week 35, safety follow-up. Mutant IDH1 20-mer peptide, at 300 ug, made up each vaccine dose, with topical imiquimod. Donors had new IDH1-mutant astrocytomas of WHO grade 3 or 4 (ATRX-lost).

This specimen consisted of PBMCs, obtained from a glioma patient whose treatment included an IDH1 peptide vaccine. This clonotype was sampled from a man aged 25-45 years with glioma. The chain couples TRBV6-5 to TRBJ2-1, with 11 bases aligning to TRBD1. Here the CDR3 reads CASRLDRGHEQFF. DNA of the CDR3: TGTGCCAGCAGATTGGACAGGGGGCATGAGCAGTTCTTC.